This T cell receptor (beta chain) was sequenced during a study of radiation and T cells in renal cell carcinoma. For the study at large: Nephrectomy followed 15 Gy stereotactic body radiation by 4 weeks. General study findings and limits: Pretreatment tumor biopsies were lacking, so baseline clonotypes are unknown. In blood, top tumor clones expanded by 2 weeks, shrinking by 4.

Sequencing used immunoSEQ multiplex PCR; TCRdb keeps in-frame clones, though not all of them. The sample lists over 120,000 clones, roughly 90% occurring once. Time point defined: baseline pretreatment blood. Treatment denoted: 15 Gy SBRT to primary tumor, nephrectomy 4 weeks later. Blood was sampled at baseline, 2 weeks and 4 weeks after SBRT. Note on this clone: What it binds is unknown.

Germline V gene data show CDR1 as MNHEY and CDR2 as SVGAGI. CDR3 size: 15 residues. The germline V and J ends were trimmed by 6 bases and 2 bases, with 14 bases remaining between them. The clonotype comes from a woman between 45 and 65 years old with renal cell carcinoma. This specimen consisted of blood, obtained from a patient whose treatment included radiotherapy and nephrectomy. The V and J genes are TRBV6-5 and TRBJ1-5; a possible D gene is TRBD1 (5 bases). DNA of the CDR3: TGTGCCAGCAGCTCGTGGGGGGACGGCAATCAGCCCCAGCATTTT. Translating gives CASSSWGDGNQPQHF.